This is a list of T cell receptor beta chains from one sample in a study of cytomegalovirus exposure and HLA in healthy donors. Using immunoSEQ multiplex PCR, the repertoire was profiled, and TCRdb retains in-frame clones only, with some absent. The data show about 200,000 clones, around 83% seen once. Specimen: PBMCs. These receptors were collected from a woman aged 45-65 years in good health and CMV-seropositive. The CDR3 runs from the conserved cysteine through the conserved F or W. A D gene is named only where the DNA matches it firmly. Some rows have no size entry. The others give once, few or many, or a class for an expanded clone.

>TRBJ2-5|TRBD1|TRBV7-7|-
CASSSNEGAQETQYF
TGTGCCAGCAGCTCAAATGAGGGGGCTCAAGAGACCCAGTACTTC
>TRBJ1-2|-|TRBV28|once
CASSFTGSGYTF
TGTGCCAGCAGTTTCACAGGGTCGGGCTACACCTTC
>TRBJ1-5|TRBD1|TRBV27|-
CASSSLTGGNNQPQHF
TGTGCCAGCAGTTCGCTGACAGGGGGGAACAATCAGCCCCAGCATTTT
>TRBJ2-2|-|TRBV10-1|few
CASSDTFTGELFF
TGCGCCAGCAGTGACACTTTCACCGGGGAGCTGTTTTTT
>TRBJ1-1|-|TRBV27|-
CASSPPRGRATEAFF
TGTGCCAGCAGTCCCCCCCGTGGCCGTGCCACTGAAGCTTTCTTT
>TRBJ2-7|TRBD2|TRBV30|once
CAWRLAGAYEQYF
TGTGCCTGGAGACTAGCGGGAGCATACGAGCAGTACTTC
>TRBJ2-7|-|TRBV6-6|-
CASSYRTFSSYEQYF
TGTGCCAGCAGTTATCGAACATTCAGCTCCTACGAGCAGTACTTC
>TRBJ2-6|TRBD1|TRBV7-9|-
CASSTTGAGANVLTF
TGTGCCAGCAGCACCACAGGGGCTGGGGCCAACGTCCTGACTTTC
>TRBJ2-5|TRBD1|TRBV6-1|-
CASKVGQGGETQYF
TGTGCCAGCAAGGTTGGACAGGGCGGGGAGACCCAGTACTTC
>TRBJ1-1|-|TRBV19|once
CASKPRGTEAFF
TGTGCCAGCAAACCCAGGGGCACTGAAGCTTTCTTT
>TRBJ1-2|-|TRBV20-1|-
CSASRSVEDTF
TGCAGTGCTAGTCGTTCGGTTGAAGACACCTTC
>TRBJ1-2|TRBD1|TRBV5-6|-
CASSSTGVPYGYTF
TGTGCCAGCAGCTCGACAGGGGTGCCCTATGGCTACACCTTC
>TRBJ2-1|TRBD2|TRBV7-7|-
CASSLGAGGPYEQFF
TGTGCTAGCAGCTTAGGGGCGGGGGGGCCATATGAGCAGTTCTTC
>TRBJ1-5|-|TRBV29-1|-
CSVAGQGGQPQHF
TGCAGCGTTGCTGGGCAGGGAGGTCAGCCCCAGCATTTT
>TRBJ1-5|-|TRBV19|-
CASSEHGGSNQPQHF
TGTGCCAGTAGTGAACACGGAGGGAGCAATCAGCCCCAGCATTTT
>TRBJ2-3|TRBD2|TRBV29-1|-
CSARTSGRGTDTQYF
TGCAGCGCCCGGACTAGCGGGAGGGGCACAGATACGCAGTATTTT
>TRBJ1-5|-|TRBV4-2|-
CASSQDRGSNQPQHF
TGTGCCAGCAGCCAAGACAGGGGTAGCAATCAGCCCCAGCATTTT
>TRBJ2-3|-|TRBV5-1|-
CASSLGAGRTDTQYF
TGCGCCAGCAGCTTGGGGGCGGGGAGAACAGATACGCAGTATTTT
>TRBJ1-4|-|TRBV19|-
CASREGRGGEKLFF
TGTGCCAGTAGAGAAGGGCGGGGAGGTGAAAAACTGTTTTTT
>TRBJ2-3|TRBD1|TRBV7-3|-
CASSRQGPGTDTQYF
TGTGCCAGCAGCCGACAGGGACCCGGCACAGATACGCAGTATTTT
>TRBJ2-3|TRBD1|TRBV10-3|-
CAISARDRGTDTQYF
TGTGCCATCAGTGCCCGGGACAGGGGCACAGATACGCAGTATTTT
>TRBJ2-7|-|TRBV11-2|-
CASSLDWRGTYEQYF
TGTGCCAGCAGCTTAGATTGGCGGGGAACCTACGAGCAGTACTTC
>TRBJ1-2|-|TRBV6-1|-
CASSRGKYGYTF
TGTGCCAGCTCGAGAGGGAAGTATGGCTACACCTTC
>TRBJ2-1|-|TRBV27|-
CASSFQGLRDEQFF
TGTGCCAGCAGTTTCCAGGGCCTTAGGGATGAGCAGTTCTTC
>TRBJ1-3|TRBD1|TRBV9|-
CASSLRDSSGNTIYF
TGTGCCAGCAGCCTCCGGGACAGCTCTGGAAACACCATATATTTT
>TRBJ2-7|-|TRBV28|once
CASSPWTIYEQYF
TGTGCCAGCAGTCCCTGGACTATCTACGAGCAGTACTTC
>TRBJ2-3|TRBD1|TRBV19|-
CASSVQGDTQYF
TGTGCCAGTAGTGTACAGGGGGATACGCAGTATTTT
>TRBJ2-7|TRBD1|TRBV5-1|-
CASSFGTGIAYEQYF
TGCGCCAGCAGCTTCGGGACAGGGATCGCATACGAGCAGTACTTC
>TRBJ2-7|TRBD1|TRBV5-1|-
CASSWTGEWEQYF
TGCGCCAGCAGCTGGACAGGGGAATGGGAGCAGTACTTC
>TRBJ1-6|TRBD1|TRBV10-2|-
CASSGTGRDSPLHF
TGCGCCAGCAGTGGGACAGGGAGGGATTCACCCCTCCACTTT
>TRBJ2-1|TRBD2|TRBV7-9|few
CSSSLTSDRQFF
TGTTCCAGCAGCCTGACTAGCGATAGGCAGTTCTTC
>TRBJ1-5|-|TRBV5-5|once
CASSSMGLADQPQHF
TGTGCCAGCAGCTCGATGGGGTTAGCGGATCAGCCCCAGCATTTT
>TRBJ2-7|TRBD1|TRBV6-5|once
CASSPTGVSYEQYF
TGTGCCAGCAGTCCGACAGGGGTCTCCTACGAGCAGTACTTC
>TRBJ2-7|-|TRBV11-2|-
CASSLSRVGGPQAQEQYF
TGTGCCAGCAGCTTAAGCCGCGTCGGCGGGCCTCAGGCGCAGGAGCAGTACTTC
>TRBJ2-7|-|TRBV28|-
CASSRSRGMYF
TGTGCCAGCAGCCGCTCAAGGGGGATGTACTTC
>TRBJ2-1|-|TRBV19|-
CASSRQASYNEQFF
TGTGCCAGTAGTAGGCAGGCCAGCTACAATGAGCAGTTCTTC
>TRBJ2-7|TRBD1|TRBV27|-
CATKTRGPFSYEQYF
TGTGCCACCAAGACCAGGGGGCCCTTTTCCTACGAGCAGTACTTC
>TRBJ1-3|-|TRBV4-3|-
CASSQEEGNTIYF
TGCGCCAGCAGCCAAGAGGAGGGAAACACCATATATTTT
>TRBJ1-1|TRBD1|TRBV19|-
CASSKRGYRDSLMGNTEAFF
TGTGCCAGTAGTAAGAGGGGGTACCGGGACAGCTTAATGGGAAACACTGAAGCTTTCTTT
>TRBJ2-7|TRBD2|TRBV19|-
CASSQLAGVSYEQYF
TGTGCCAGTAGCCAACTAGCGGGGGTGTCCTACGAGCAGTACTTC
>TRBJ2-2|TRBD1|TRBV5-1|-
CASRQGGDTGELFF
TGCGCCAGCAGACAGGGGGGTGACACCGGGGAGCTGTTTTTT
>TRBJ2-1|TRBD2|TRBV11-2|-
CASSISGSTHNEQFF
TGTGCCAGCAGCATTAGCGGGAGCACCCACAATGAGCAGTTCTTC
>TRBJ1-5|-|TRBV27|few
CASSPSSYSNQPQHF
TGTGCCAGCAGTCCCTCGTCCTATAGCAATCAGCCCCAGCATTTT
>TRBJ2-1|TRBD1|TRBV5-6|few
CASSPGTGHTDEQFF
TGTGCCAGCAGTCCCGGGACAGGGCATACGGATGAGCAGTTCTTC
>TRBJ2-1|-|TRBV6-5|-
CASSNSPSAGYEQFF
TGTGCCAGCAGTAACTCCCCCTCGGCGGGTTATGAGCAGTTCTTC
>TRBJ2-7|TRBD1|TRBV7-6|-
CASSLMSGTGYEQYF
TGTGCCAGCAGCTTAATGTCGGGGACAGGCTACGAGCAGTACTTC
>TRBJ1-2|-|TRBV5-8|-
CASSLAAVALSGYTF
TGTGCCAGCAGCTTGGCGGCGGTTGCCTTATCCGGCTACACCTTC
>TRBJ2-7|-|TRBV27|-
CASRPRATSYEQYF
TGTGCCAGCCGCCCCAGGGCTACCTCCTACGAGCAGTACTTC
>TRBJ1-3|-|TRBV9|-
CASSPLETVTSSNTIYF
TGTGCCAGCAGCCCCTTGGAGACCGTGACCTCTTCAAACACCATATATTTT
>TRBJ2-7|TRBD2|TRBV10-1|-
CASGGVSPSEQYF
TGCGCCAGCGGGGGGGTCTCGCCGTCCGAGCAGTACTTC
>TRBJ2-5|TRBD2|TRBV7-9|-
CSSSRDISGGYQETQYF
TGTTCCAGCAGCCGGGACATTAGCGGGGGGTACCAAGAGACCCAGTACTTC
>TRBJ2-7|-|TRBV4-1|-
CASSPLVGALYEQYF
TGCGCCAGCAGCCCCCTGGTGGGGGCCCTATACGAGCAGTACTTC